Detailed here is one T cell receptor beta chain. The specificity of this receptor is unknown. Per-base qualities were not stored, and no clone one base away is much larger. The sample is drawn from a study of cytomegalovirus exposure and HLA in healthy donors listed by TCRdb under 2017. Turning to the overall study: According to an earlier analysis of several hundred of the donors, some 180 million T cells yielded roughly 110 million unique TCR beta sequences and more than 250 Gb of sequence data. To study patterns of TCR occurrence, a later analysis re-analyzed previously published TCR beta repertoires from around 670 donors and added high-resolution HLA genotyping. Class I and class II HLA loci were covered by the typing at four-digit resolution. Donor age, sex, ethnicity and CMV serostatus were collected together with the repertoire data. About 300 gigabases of sequencing data and around 88 million unique TCR sequences made up an early release that covered several hundred HLA-typed donors. The number of donors typed differed by locus, with about 629-630 for A, B, C, DRB1 and DQB1, around 500 for DQA1, some 570 for DPA1, and 400 to 490 for DPB1. Among some 400 genotyped donors of the cohort, an average of approximately 230,000 unique TCR beta nucleotide sequences were sequenced per donor, around 20% of them non-productive. The T cell repertoires of 550 to 850 subjects were profiled by immunosequencing and related to cytomegalovirus serostatus. Rather than drawing on any new phenotypic data, the later analysis identified candidate immune exposures from TCR beta sequences and the way those sequences occurred across donors. Of the roughly 400 genotyped donors, roughly 76% were placed in the genetic ancestry cluster associated with self-reported Caucasian donors. To decide whether each TCR beta V gene segment behaved as functional or pseudogenic, an earlier analysis of some 600 of the donors relied on high-throughput TCR beta sequencing. Five DR-DQ haplotypes were treated as single units for association and clustering because of strong linkage in the cohort. Every repertoire in the discovery cohort had been generated on one and the same sequencing platform. Genome-wide SNP genotypes for about 55% of the roughly 670 donors were used in a later genetic analysis, which treated that subset as a discovery cohort. To predict cytomegalovirus infection status, the study brought together high-throughput TCR immunosequencing, statistical association of individual TCRs with disease status, and machine learning. Along with the 666-subject first cohort, a separate validation cohort of over a hundred different subjects was used. The study was designed to test whether signatures of past pathogen exposure could be identified by cataloging public T cell receptors. General study outcomes and caveats: A further reported finding was that TCR beta sequences accurately predicted the HLA-A and HLA-B alleles for most subjects in the first cohort. Linkage disequilibrium might explain the correlated functional status among segregating V segments, but an unknown experimental factor could not be excluded. A later genetic analysis reported fewer N-insertions in productive TCRs among donors in an Asian-associated ancestry cluster than the 666-donor mean. For the cohort, immune exposure information was limited to CMV serostatus. A later genetic analysis associated a missense DCLRE1C variant with V-gene and J-gene trimming of TCR beta chains, and an independent cohort replicated the association. According to a later analysis, parvovirus B19, influenza, CMV and Epstein-Barr virus appeared linked to several top co-occurrence clusters. Roughly uniform sequencing depth across donors was assumed in presence/absence analyses, although this assumption may not hold. In vitro tests confirmed that a few of the cytomegalovirus-associated TCR beta chains recognize cytomegalovirus antigens. This cohort had only TCR beta chains sequenced, and the lack of alpha or paired-chain data limited which features could be detected. When HLA alleles, especially DR and DQ, strongly co-occurred, attributing TCR associations to individual alleles was difficult. Because some donors lacked HLA typing at each locus, the association tests relied only on the typed subset. In a later analysis, most CMV-associated TCR beta chains were found to appear HLA-restricted, with HLA associations seemingly driven largely by CMV exposure. Cytomegalovirus status was reported to be diagnosed by the classifier with high specificity and sensitivity in both the original and validation cohorts. A later analysis found that TCR association rates varied across HLA loci, with DRB1 alleles showing the most associated TCRs and HLA-C alleles the fewest. Because counts were too low, about 18 rarely observed V segments, including chromosome 9 orphons, were excluded from the earlier analysis of 587 of the donors. An earlier analysis of some 560 of the donors showed that most TCR beta V segments appeared in productive rearrangements either about 87% or about 30% of the time, which broadly matched IMGT annotations. Specific HLA alleles were associated with 16,951 TCR beta sequences at a false discovery rate of 0.05 in a later analysis. Most TCR sequences were observed very rarely across donors, whereas some public TCRs were present in many individuals. The study listed around 160 TCR beta chains as associated with cytomegalovirus. It was suggested by the authors that the approach could potentially be generalized to other disease states and immunological phenotypes. Some IMGT-functional V segments, including TRBV6-2 and TRBV6-3, could not be told apart with the 87-base-pair reads, so those segments were excluded. A cluster of highly shared sequence variants was judged likely to be a technical artifact of the sequencing pipeline. A later analysis found that HLA-associated TCR beta chains were more clonally expanded and had lower generation probabilities than equally common non-associated chains.

Libraries came from the immunoSEQ multiplex PCR assay. A mixture of 60 forward primers for TCR Vbeta segments and 13 reverse primers for TCR Jbeta segments was used in the multiplex PCR. The CDR3 region of rearranged TCR beta genes was amplified from genomic DNA with a multiplex PCR assay. The Illumina HiSeq System was used to sequence the amplified TCR beta libraries as 87-base-pair reads. As for the authors' bioinformatics: A later analysis tallied around 80 million unique TCR beta chains across the 610 or so repertoires, and 10 million to 11 million of those chains were shared by two or more donors. Raw reads were error-corrected and collapsed into unique sequences with a nearest-neighbor algorithm that merged closely related sequences to remove PCR and sequencing errors. V, D and J gene segments were assigned by aligning CDR3 sequences to IMGT reference sequences. For a sequence to be retained, at least a six-nucleotide match to both a V gene segment and a J gene segment was required. Rearrangements were called productive when the CDR3 lacked stop codons and stayed in frame with V and J; all others were non-productive. CDR3 was defined according to IMGT convention as the region running from the second conserved V-encoded cysteine to the conserved J-encoded phenylalanine. Sequences without an unambiguous match to a single V gene segment were excluded from the earlier analysis of 587 of the donors. In an earlier analysis of 587 of the donors, a V segment was called functional when productive rearrangements were above 56.7%, and segregating when the standard deviation between donors exceeded 5%. A statistical classification framework was built to diagnose cytomegalovirus status from the catalog of TCR beta chain sequences. A later analysis assigned V and J genes by comparing TCR nucleotide sequences with IMGT/GENE-DB human TR gene sequences. In a later analysis, CDR3 sequences and most-parsimonious VDJ recombination scenarios were assigned using the TCRdist pipeline. In a later analysis, every TCR beta chain was defined by the combination of its CDR3 amino acid sequence and its V-gene family, and reads without a unique V-gene family were dropped. As a way to deal with suspected cross-contamination and a sequencing artifact, a later analysis dropped nearly 600 nucleotide sequences that were highly shared and had low generation probability. For each public chain, a later analysis derived a clonal expansion index from normalized ranks of inferred template counts within each repertoire. In a later analysis, generation probabilities were computed using a VDJ recombination model fitted to out-of-frame rearrangements, and the results were checked against IGoR. In a later analysis, TCR-TCR, TCR-HLA and TCR-CMV co-occurrence was scored with hypergeometric tests, and a repertoire-size bias correction was applied to TCR pairs. To estimate false discovery rates, a later analysis permuted the HLA or CMV assignments 20 times. In a later analysis, co-occurring TCRs were grouped with DBSCAN, and TCRdist sequence similarity was added when clustering was performed within HLA-allele-positive subsets. Co-occurrence clustering excluded repertoires with fewer than 30,000 or more than 120,000 public chains, plus five with anomalous nucleotide sharing. TCRdb took over this immuneACCESS table, retaining in-frame rearrangements with V and J assigned. Such tables are incomplete; in checked studies, under half of the missing clones stem from an unresolved V gene, and the remainder is unexplained. Clone size and V and J calls were adopted from that table, with D and trimming inferred from the DNA. This sample comprises about 120,000 clones, about 70% of them detected only once. The ten biggest clones cover 7.3% of the sample.

V was cut back by 4 bases and J by 5 bases, leaving a gap of 18 bases between them. CDR1 is given as MDHEN and CDR2 as SYDVKM, both from the germline V gene. Spanning cysteine to phenylalanine, the CDR3 consists of 16 amino acids. The only DNA kept is the CDR3, 48 bases in frame from the first base. In total, roughly 670 healthy bone marrow donors made up the cohort. All cohort members were sampled while nominally healthy, although unrecorded immune exposures were likely present. The donor tested CMV seronegative, placing the donor among the 300 to 450 seronegative members of the cohort. Each donor provided a peripheral blood sample, and peripheral blood mononuclear cells were used for TCR beta sequencing. Genomic DNA extraction from the blood cell samples was performed with the Qiagen DNeasy Blood Extraction Kit.

The clonotype was recovered from a male donor in good health and CMV-seronegative. Sequencing was done on a sample of PBMCs. The rearranged chain carries TRBV28 and TRBJ2-1; no D gene call is confident. The DNA sequence is as follows: TGTGCCAGCAGTTCCCCATACTTCCGTGAGAACAATGAGCAGTTCTTC. Its protein reads: CASSSPYFRENNEQFF.